Following are 21 T cell receptor beta chains from one sample sequenced in a study of cytomegalovirus exposure and HLA in healthy donors (dated by TCRdb to 2015 to 2018). The library was produced with the immunoSEQ multiplex PCR assay. For the multiplex PCR, a mixture combining 60 forward primers for TCR Vbeta segments and 13 reverse primers for TCR Jbeta segments was used. TCRdb holds this immuneACCESS table with in-frame rearrangements only. Some clones are missing; in checked studies, unresolved V genes explain under half, and the rest has no known cause. The sample yields approximately 120,000 clones; around 78% were counted once. Less than 5% of the sample is in the top ten clones. Sequencing was carried out using PBMCs. All receptors derive from a man in his sixties in good health and CMV-seropositive.

This clone was detected a few times. The CDR3 here is CASSQEQASGNTIYF. CDR3 in DNA: TGCGCCAGCAGCCAGGAACAGGCCTCTGGAAACACCATATATTTT. The chain employs TRBV4-1 and TRBJ1-3, with a weak D call TRBD1 (5 bases). Trimming removed 3 bases from V and 0 bases from J, with 9 bases in between. The CDR3 runs 15 residues. The germline V gene has CDR1 MGHRA and CDR2 YSYEKL.

V gene TRBV30 combines with J gene TRBJ2-7; TRBD2 agrees at 8 bases. This CDR3 comprises 12 residues. Germline values: CDR1 GTSNPN, CDR2 SVGIG (reference sequence). V shed 5 bases, J shed 3 bases, and the junction held 3 bases outside the gene matches. The CDR3 DNA is TGTGCCTGGGGAACTAGCGGCTACGAGCAGTACTTC. This codes for CAWGTSGYEQYF.

The chain is built from TRBV7-8 and TRBJ1-6; D possibly corresponds to TRBD1 (5 bases). CDR1 is SGHVS and CDR2 is FQNEAQ in the germline V gene. The CDR3 length is 16 residues. Trimming pared 1 base from V and 7 bases from J, leaving 14 bases between. CDR3 sequence reads: CASSLVSGVQNSPLHF. CDR3 DNA: TGTGCCAGCAGCTTAGTGTCGGGGGTCCAAAATTCACCCCTCCACTTT.

This clone was seen only once. The V call is TRBV10-3, the J call TRBJ2-3; no clear D gene. The CDR3 length is 11 residues. Per the germline V gene, CDR1 is ENHRY and CDR2 is SYGVKD. The V end lost 7 bases, the J end lost 6 bases, and 8 bases lay between the germline ends. The CDR3 nucleotides read TGTGCCATCACCGGCAGGGATACGCAGTATTTT. Protein product: CAITGRDTQYF.

This clone has a handful of counts. The chain has TRBV28 and TRBJ2-3; D unresolved. CDR1 MDHEN and CDR2 SYDVKM come from the germline V gene. The V gene lost 2 bases and the J gene lost 7 bases, with 13 bases spanning the gap. CDR3 length equals 14 residues. The CDR3 region has the DNA TGTGCCAGCAGTTTAAAAATCAGGTTATATACGCAGTATTTT. It specifies CASSLKIRLYTQYF.

This clone was picked up a small number of times. At the DNA level, this CDR3 is encoded by other sequences in the same sample as well. The chain employs TRBV11-1 and TRBJ1-1; 7 nucleotides match TRBD1. Germline-derived CDR1 and CDR2 are SGHAT and FQDESV (reference sequence). V gave up 4 bases and J gave up 5 bases; unmatched junction bases: 4. The CDR3 is made up of 13 amino acids. CDR3 amino acids: CASSSQGGTEAFF. In DNA, the CDR3 is TGTGCCAGCAGCTCCCAGGGGGGTACTGAAGCTTTCTTT.

This clone was seen just once. The V gene is TRBV5-6, the J gene TRBJ1-6; 9 bases match TRBD1. The CDR3 is made up of 15 amino acids. V was clipped by 3 bases and J by 9 bases; unmatched bases: 7. Germline lookup yields CDR1 SGHDT and CDR2 YYEEEE. The CDR3 nucleotides are TGTGCCAGCAGCTGGGCGGGACAGGGCAGTTCACCCCTCCACTTT. It codes for CASSWAGQGSSPLHF.

The gene calls are TRBV12-5 and TRBJ2-7, with 8 positions matching TRBD1. The CDR3 is 18 amino acids. The V gene's germline CDR1 is LGHNT and CDR2 FRNRAP. With 1 base clipped from V and 2 bases from J, the junction kept 13 bases outside the gene matches. The CDR3 here is CASGLATQTGTGAYEQYF. CDR3 sequence (DNA): TGTGCTAGTGGTTTGGCAACCCAAACCGGGACAGGAGCCTACGAGCAGTACTTC.

This clone was observed a handful of times. The V call is TRBV7-2, the J call TRBJ1-5; D is unresolved. The germline V gene has CDR1 SGHTA and CDR2 FQGNSA. The CDR3 totals 16 residues. V was shortened by 2 bases and J by 0 bases, with 11 bases between the two germline ends. As DNA, the CDR3 is TGTGCCAGCAGCTTATGGAGGGTCGATAGCAATCAGCCCCAGCATTTT. Its protein product is CASSLWRVDSNQPQHF.

In its sample, this clone was seen a few times. The rearrangement uses TRBV25-1 and TRBJ1-2; D gene ambiguous. V was clipped by 3 bases and J by 8 bases, with 10 bases between them. Germline V gene data show CDR1 as MGHDK and CDR2 as SYGVNS. CDR3 size: 12 residues. This chain's CDR3 is CASSEGGRGYTF. The CDR3, as DNA: TGTGCCAGCAGTGAGGGAGGTCGAGGCTACACCTTC.

The chain is built from TRBV4-1 and TRBJ2-1; a possible D gene is TRBD1 (7 bases). The germline V and J ends were trimmed by 1 base and 5 bases, with 9 bases remaining between them. Germline CDR1 reads MGHRA; CDR2 reads YSYEKL. The length of the CDR3 is 14 residues. The CDR3 sequence is CASSQAGGNNEQFF. The CDR3 bases are TGCGCCAGCAGCCAAGCAGGGGGGAACAATGAGCAGTTCTTC.

The CDR3 DNA sequence: TGTGCCAGTACCGAATTACAGGGGAGATCACCCCTCCACTTT. This translates into CASTELQGRSPLHF. This chain connects TRBV19 to TRBJ1-6; TRBD1 matches 7 bases. Trimming cost V 7 bases and J 10 bases; bases outside gene matches: 10. This CDR3 is 14 amino acids long. Per germline, CDR1 LNHDA and CDR2 SQIVND (reference sequence).

This rearrangement joins TRBV28 to TRBJ1-4; D is unresolved. The ends were cut back, 4 bases at V and 3 bases at J, with 18 bases in the middle. Germline V CDR1 and CDR2: MDHEN, SYDVKM. The CDR3 has 17 residues. DNA of the CDR3: TGTGCCAGCAGTTCGCCTGGTCTAGTTAATCCTAATGAAAAACTGTTTTTT. Its translation is CASSSPGLVNPNEKLFF.

This chain connects TRBV15 to TRBJ1-2; D is ambiguous. V was shortened by 0 bases and J by 6 bases, with 8 bases between the two germline ends. Germline V gene sequence: CDR1 LNHNV, CDR2 YYDKDF (reference sequence). The CDR3 has 13 residues. The CDR3 coding sequence is TGTGCCACCAGCAGAGAACTCTCCCATGGCTACACCTTC. This translates into CATSRELSHGYTF.

The CDR3 is CASSLTRTGPYEQYF. CDR3 nucleotide sequence: TGCGCCAGCAGCTTGACGCGGACAGGTCCCTACGAGCAGTACTTC. The chain recombines TRBV5-1 with TRBJ2-7; 7 nucleotides match TRBD1. The J segment lost 2 bases and the V segment lost 1 base, leaving 6 bases of the junction unmatched. From germline, CDR1 is SGHRS and CDR2 YFSETQ. The CDR3 has 15 amino acids.

J is TRBJ2-1 and V is TRBV28; no reliable D call. Germline V gene data show CDR1 as MDHEN and CDR2 as SYDVKM. The CDR3 covers 11 residues. Trimming took 7 bases from V and 4 from J, leaving 5 bases between them. The DNA for the CDR3 is TGTGCCAGCACCCATTACAATGAGCAGTTCTTC. Translating gives CASTHYNEQFF.

The V call is TRBV6-1, the J call TRBJ1-5; 11 bases fit TRBD1. From germline, CDR1 is MNHNS and CDR2 SASEGT. This CDR3 spans 14 amino acids. V lost 4 bases to trimming and J lost 6 bases; unmatched junction nucleotides: 2. The CDR3 DNA reads TGTGCCAGCAGTGCCGGGACAGGGGGTCAGCCCCAGCATTTT. This codes for CASSAGTGGQPQHF.

This chain links TRBV9 with TRBJ1-2; a weak D match, TRBD1 (5 bases). CDR1 is SGDLS, CDR2 YYNGEE, per germline. With 3 bases removed from V and 5 bases from J, the gap between germline ends came to 14 bases. The CDR3 covers 14 residues. CDR3 nucleotide sequence: TGTGCCAGCAGCGGAGCGGGGGGAGCTTATGGCTACACCTTC. This translates into CASSGAGGAYGYTF. Drawing the rest from reference TRBV9 and TRBJ1-2, the complete variable domain is DSGVTQTPKHLITATGQRVTLRCSPRSGDLSVYWYQQSLDQGLQFLIQYYNGEERAKGNILERFSAQQFPDLHSELNLSSLELGDSALYFCASSGAGGAYGYTFGSGTRLTVV.

The chain couples TRBV5-8 to TRBJ2-7; D is possibly TRBD2 (7 bases). Germline V gives CDR1 SGHTS, CDR2 YDEGEE. The CDR3 totals 14 residues. Trimming removed 3 bases from V and 3 bases from J, with 13 bases in between. CDR3 protein: CASSSEGGYYEQYF. The CDR3 DNA sequence: TGTGCCAGCAGCTCGGAGGGGGGGTACTACGAGCAGTACTTC.

In this sample, this clone turned up a few times. The V and J genes are TRBV6-1 and TRBJ1-2, with a tentative D call TRBD1 (6 bases). Germline V gene lookup returns CDR1 MNHNS and CDR2 SASEGT. The CDR3 totals 15 residues. Trimming stripped 9 bases from V and 2 bases from J, with 19 bases between. The chain's CDR3 is CASSLGGAGNYGYTF. CDR3 in DNA: TGTGCCAGTTCGCTTGGGGGGGCAGGGAACTATGGCTACACCTTC.

The chain has TRBV7-3 and TRBJ1-1; D unresolved. Germline V lookup: CDR1 SGHTA, CDR2 FQGTGA. The V and J ends lost 2 bases and 1 base respectively, with 5 bases between them. This CDR3 is 13 amino acids long. CDR3 nucleotide sequence: TGTGCCAGCAGCTTAGAGGGGAACACTGAAGCTTTCTTT. It is translated as CASSLEGNTEAFF. The full variable domain, completed using reference TRBV7-3 and TRBJ1-1, is GAGVSQTPSNKVTEKGKYVELRCDPISGHTALYWYRQSLGQGPEFLIYFQGTGAADDSGLPNDRFFAVRPEGSVSTLKIQRTERGDSAVYLCASSLEGNTEAFFGQGTRLTVV.